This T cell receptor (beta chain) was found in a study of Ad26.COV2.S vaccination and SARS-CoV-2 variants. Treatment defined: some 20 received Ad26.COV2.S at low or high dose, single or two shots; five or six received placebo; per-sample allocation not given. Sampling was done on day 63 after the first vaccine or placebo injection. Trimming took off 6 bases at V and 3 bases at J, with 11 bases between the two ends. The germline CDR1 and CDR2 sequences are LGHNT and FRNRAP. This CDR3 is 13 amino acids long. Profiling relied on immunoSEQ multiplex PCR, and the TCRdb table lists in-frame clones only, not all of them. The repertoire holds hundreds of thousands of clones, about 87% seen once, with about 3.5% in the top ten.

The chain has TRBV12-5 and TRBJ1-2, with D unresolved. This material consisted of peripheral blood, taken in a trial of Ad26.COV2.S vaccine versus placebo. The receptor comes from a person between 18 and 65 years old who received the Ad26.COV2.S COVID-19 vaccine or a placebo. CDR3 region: CASGLTGHYGYTF. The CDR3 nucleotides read TGTGCTAGTGGCCTCACCGGGCACTATGGCTACACCTTC.